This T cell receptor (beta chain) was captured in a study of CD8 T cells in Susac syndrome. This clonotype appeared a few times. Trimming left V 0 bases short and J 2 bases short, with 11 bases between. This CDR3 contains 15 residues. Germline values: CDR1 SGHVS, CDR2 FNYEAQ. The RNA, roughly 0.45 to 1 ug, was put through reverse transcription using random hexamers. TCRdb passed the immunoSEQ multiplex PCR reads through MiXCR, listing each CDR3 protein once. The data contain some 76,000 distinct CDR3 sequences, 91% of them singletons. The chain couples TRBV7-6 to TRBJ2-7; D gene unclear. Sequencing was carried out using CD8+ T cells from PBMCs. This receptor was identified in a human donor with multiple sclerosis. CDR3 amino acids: CASSLANDGTYEQYF. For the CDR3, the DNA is TGTGCCAGCAGCTTAGCGAACGACGGTACCTACGAGCAGTACTTC.